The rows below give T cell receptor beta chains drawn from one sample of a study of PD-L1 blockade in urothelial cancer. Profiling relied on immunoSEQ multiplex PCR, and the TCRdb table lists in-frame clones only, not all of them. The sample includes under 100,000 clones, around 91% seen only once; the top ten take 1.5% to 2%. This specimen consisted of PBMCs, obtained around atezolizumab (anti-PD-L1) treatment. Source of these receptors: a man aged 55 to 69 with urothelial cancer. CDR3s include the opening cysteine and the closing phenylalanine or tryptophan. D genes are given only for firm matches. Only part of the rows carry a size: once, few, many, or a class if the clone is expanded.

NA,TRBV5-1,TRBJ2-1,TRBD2,CASSQRVAGDNEQFF,TGCGCCAGCAGCCAGAGGGTAGCGGGGGACAATGAGCAGTTCTTC
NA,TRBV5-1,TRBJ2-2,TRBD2,CASSLASGDTGELFF,TGCGCCAGCAGCTTGGCTAGCGGAGATACCGGGGAGCTGTTTTTT
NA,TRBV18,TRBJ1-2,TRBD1,CASSRQGREPNYGYTF,TGTGCCAGCTCCCGACAGGGGCGAGAACCGAACTATGGCTACACCTTC
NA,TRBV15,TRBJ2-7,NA,CATSIQRGQSYEQYF,TGTGCCACCAGCATACAACGGGGACAAAGCTACGAGCAGTACTTC
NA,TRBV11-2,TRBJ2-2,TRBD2,CASSTLRRLAGKTGELFF,TGTGCCAGCAGCACCCTGCGAAGGTTAGCGGGAAAAACCGGGGAGCTGTTTTTT
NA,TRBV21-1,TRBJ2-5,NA,CASSKALGQGVKTQYF,TGTGCCAGCAGCAAAGCGCTGGGACAGGGGGTCAAGACCCAGTACTTC
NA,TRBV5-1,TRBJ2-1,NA,CASSLGLADYNEQFF,TGCGCCAGCAGCTTGGGGCTAGCTGACTACAATGAGCAGTTCTTC
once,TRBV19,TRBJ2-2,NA,CASSEDSPNTGELFF,TGTGCCAGTAGTGAGGACAGCCCGAACACCGGGGAGCTGTTTTTT
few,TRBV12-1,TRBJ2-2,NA,CASSSSGGVDTGELFF,TGTGCCAGCAGCTCGTCAGGGGGAGTAGACACCGGGGAGCTGTTTTTT
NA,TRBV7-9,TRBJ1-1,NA,CASRRHIMNTEAFF,TGTGCCAGCCGTAGACATATTATGAACACTGAAGCTTTCTTT